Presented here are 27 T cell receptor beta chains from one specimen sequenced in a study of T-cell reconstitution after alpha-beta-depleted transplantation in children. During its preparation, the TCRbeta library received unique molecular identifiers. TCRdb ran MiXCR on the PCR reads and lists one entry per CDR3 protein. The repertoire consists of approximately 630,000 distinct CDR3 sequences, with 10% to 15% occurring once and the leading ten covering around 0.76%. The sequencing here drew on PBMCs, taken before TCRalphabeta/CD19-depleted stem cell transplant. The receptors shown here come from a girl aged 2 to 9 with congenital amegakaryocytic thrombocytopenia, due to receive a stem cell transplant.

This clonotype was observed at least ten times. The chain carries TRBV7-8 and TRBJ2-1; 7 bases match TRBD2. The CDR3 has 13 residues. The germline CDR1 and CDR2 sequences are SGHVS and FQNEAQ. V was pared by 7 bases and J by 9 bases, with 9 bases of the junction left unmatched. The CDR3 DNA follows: TGTGCCAGCAAGGCTAGCGGTGCCATTGAGCAGTTCTTC. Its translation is CASKASGAIEQFF.

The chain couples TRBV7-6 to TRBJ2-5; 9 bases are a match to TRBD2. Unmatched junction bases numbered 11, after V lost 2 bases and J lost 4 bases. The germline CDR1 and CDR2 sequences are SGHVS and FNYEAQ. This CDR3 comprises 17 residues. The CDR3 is CASSLIRLAGLSETQYF. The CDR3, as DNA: TGTGCCAGCAGCTTAATTCGTCTAGCGGGATTGTCAGAGACCCAGTACTTC.

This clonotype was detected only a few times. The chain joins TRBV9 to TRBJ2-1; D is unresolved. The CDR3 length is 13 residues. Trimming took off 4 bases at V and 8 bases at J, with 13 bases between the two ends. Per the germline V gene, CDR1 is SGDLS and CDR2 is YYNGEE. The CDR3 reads CASSKTRFDEQFF. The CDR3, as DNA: TGTGCCAGCAGCAAGACCAGATTTGATGAGCAGTTCTTC.

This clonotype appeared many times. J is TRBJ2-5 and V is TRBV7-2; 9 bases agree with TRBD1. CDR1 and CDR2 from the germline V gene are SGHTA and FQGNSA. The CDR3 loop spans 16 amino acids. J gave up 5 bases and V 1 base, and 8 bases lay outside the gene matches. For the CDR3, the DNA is TGTGCCAGCAGCTTAGGGGTACAGGGGGCGATGGAGACCCAGTACTTC. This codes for CASSLGVQGAMETQYF.

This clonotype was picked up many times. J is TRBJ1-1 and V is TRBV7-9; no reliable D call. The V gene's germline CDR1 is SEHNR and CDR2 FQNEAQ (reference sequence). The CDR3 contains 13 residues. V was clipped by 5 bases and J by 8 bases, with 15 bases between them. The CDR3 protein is CASSVRMVAEAFF. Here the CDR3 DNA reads TGTGCCAGCAGCGTAAGGATGGTCGCGGAAGCTTTCTTT.

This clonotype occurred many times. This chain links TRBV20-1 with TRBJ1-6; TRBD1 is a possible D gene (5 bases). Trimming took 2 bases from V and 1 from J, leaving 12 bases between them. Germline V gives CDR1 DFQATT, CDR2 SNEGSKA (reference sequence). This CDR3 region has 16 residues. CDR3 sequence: CSARRGGTSYNSPLHF. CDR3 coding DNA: TGCAGTGCTAGACGGGGGGGGACGTCCTATAATTCACCCCTCCACTTT.

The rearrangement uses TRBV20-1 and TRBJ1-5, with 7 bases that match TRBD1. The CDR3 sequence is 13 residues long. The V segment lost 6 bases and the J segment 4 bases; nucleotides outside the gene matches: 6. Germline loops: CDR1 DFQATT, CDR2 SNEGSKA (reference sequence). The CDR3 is CSAPTGQNQPQHF. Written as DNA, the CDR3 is TGCAGTGCCCCGACAGGGCAAAATCAGCCCCAGCATTTT.

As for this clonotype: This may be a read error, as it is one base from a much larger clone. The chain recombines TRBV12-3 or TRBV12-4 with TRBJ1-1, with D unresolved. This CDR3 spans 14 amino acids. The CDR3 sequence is CATSLGQLGTEAFF. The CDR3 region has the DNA TGTGCCACCAGTTTAGGGCAGCTGGGCACTGAAGCTTTCTTT.

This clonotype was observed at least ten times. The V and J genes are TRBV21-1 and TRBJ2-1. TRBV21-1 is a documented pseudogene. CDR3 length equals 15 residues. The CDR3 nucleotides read TGTGCCAGCAGCAAAGTGCGCAGCTCCTACAATGAGCAGTTCTTC. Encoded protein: CASSKVRSSYNEQFF.

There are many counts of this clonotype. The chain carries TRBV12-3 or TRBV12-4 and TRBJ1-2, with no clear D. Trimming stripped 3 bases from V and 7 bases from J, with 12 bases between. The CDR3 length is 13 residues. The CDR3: CASSFPGLGGYTF. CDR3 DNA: TGTGCCAGCAGTTTTCCCGGTCTAGGTGGCTACACCTTC.

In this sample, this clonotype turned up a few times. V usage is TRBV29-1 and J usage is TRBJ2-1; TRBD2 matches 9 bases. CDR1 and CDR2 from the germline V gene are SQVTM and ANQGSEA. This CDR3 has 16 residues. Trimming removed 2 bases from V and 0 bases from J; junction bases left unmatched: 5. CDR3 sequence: CSVELAGQSSYNEQFF. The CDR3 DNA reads TGCAGCGTTGAACTAGCGGGACAAAGCTCCTACAATGAGCAGTTCTTC.

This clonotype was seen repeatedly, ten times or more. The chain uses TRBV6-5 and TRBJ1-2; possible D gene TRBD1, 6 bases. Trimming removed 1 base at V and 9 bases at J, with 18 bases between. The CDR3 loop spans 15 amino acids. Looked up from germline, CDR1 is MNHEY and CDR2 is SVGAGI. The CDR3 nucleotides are TGTGCCAGCAGTTACTTAGGCGGATACAGGGATCGCTACACCTTC. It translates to CASSYLGGYRDRYTF.

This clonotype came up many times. CDR3 sequence: CASSSRTSGSYNEQFF. The CDR3 DNA sequence: TGTGCCAGCAGCTCTAGGACTAGCGGCTCCTACAATGAGCAGTTCTTC. This chain joins TRBV7-9 and TRBJ2-1; 10 bases align to TRBD2. CDR3 length equals 16 residues. J lost 0 bases, V lost 4 bases, and 3 bases had no gene match. Germline CDR1 is SEHNR and CDR2 is FQNEAQ (reference sequence).

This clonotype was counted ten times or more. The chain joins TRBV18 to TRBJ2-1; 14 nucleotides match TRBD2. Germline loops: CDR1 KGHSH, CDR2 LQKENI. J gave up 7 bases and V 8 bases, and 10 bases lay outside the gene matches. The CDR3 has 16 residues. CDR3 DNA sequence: TGTGCCAGCAGCCCTCCGGGACTAGCGGGAGATAATGAGCAGTTCTTC. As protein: CASSPPGLAGDNEQFF.

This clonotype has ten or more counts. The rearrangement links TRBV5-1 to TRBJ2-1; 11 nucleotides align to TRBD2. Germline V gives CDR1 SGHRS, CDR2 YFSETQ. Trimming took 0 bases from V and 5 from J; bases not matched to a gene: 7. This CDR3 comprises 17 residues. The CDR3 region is CASSLDLLAGVDNEQFF. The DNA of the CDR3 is TGCGCCAGCAGCTTGGACTTACTAGCGGGAGTAGACAATGAGCAGTTCTTC.

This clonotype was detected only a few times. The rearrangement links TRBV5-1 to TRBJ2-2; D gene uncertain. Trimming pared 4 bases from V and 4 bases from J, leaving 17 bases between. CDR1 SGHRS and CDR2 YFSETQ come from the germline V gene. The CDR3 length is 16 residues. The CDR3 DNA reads TGCGCCAGCAGCCTCGCCGACGGTCCACCCACCGGGGAGCTGTTTTTT. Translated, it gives CASSLADGPPTGELFF.

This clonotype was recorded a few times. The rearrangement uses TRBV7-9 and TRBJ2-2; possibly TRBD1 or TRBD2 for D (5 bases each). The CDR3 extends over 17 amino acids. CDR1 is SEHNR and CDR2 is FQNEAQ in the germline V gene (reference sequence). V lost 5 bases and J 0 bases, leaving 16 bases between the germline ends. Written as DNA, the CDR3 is TGTGCCAGCAGCCCCAGGGAGATAGGGGCGAACACCGGGGAGCTGTTTTTT. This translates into CASSPREIGANTGELFF.

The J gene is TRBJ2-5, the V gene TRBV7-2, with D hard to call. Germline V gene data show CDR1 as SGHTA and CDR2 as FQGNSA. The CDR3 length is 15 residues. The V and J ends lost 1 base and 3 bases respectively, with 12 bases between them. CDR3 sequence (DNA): TGTGCCAGCAGCTTAGAGAGCTGGTATGAAGAGACCCAGTACTTC. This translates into CASSLESWYEETQYF.

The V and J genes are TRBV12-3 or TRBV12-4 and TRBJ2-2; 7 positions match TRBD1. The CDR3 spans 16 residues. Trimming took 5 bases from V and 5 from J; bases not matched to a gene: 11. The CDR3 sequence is CASSQISHRGTGELFF. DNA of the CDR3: TGTGCCAGCAGTCAGATATCTCACAGGGGAACCGGGGAGCTGTTTTTT.

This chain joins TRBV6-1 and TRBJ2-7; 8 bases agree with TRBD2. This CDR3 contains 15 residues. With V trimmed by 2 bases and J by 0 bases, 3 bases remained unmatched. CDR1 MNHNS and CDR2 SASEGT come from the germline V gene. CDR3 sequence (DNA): TGTGCCAGCAGTGAATGGGGGACTAGCTCCTACGAGCAGTACTTC. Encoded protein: CASSEWGTSSYEQYF.

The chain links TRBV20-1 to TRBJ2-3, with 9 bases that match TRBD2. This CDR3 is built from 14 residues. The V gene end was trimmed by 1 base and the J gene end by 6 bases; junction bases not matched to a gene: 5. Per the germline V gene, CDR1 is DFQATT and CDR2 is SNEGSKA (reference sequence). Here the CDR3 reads CSARGSGSLDTQYF. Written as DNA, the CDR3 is TGCAGTGCTAGAGGTAGCGGGAGCCTTGATACGCAGTATTTT.

As DNA, the CDR3 is TGTGCCAGCAGTTCCCAGACAGGGGCCACAGATACGCAGTATTTT. This translates into CASSSQTGATDTQYF. The chain employs TRBV11-2 and TRBJ2-3; TRBD1 matches 8 bases. CDR1 SGHAT and CDR2 FQNNGV come from the germline V gene. V dropped 6 bases and J dropped 2; count of bases not matched to a gene: 7. This CDR3 is 15 amino acids long.

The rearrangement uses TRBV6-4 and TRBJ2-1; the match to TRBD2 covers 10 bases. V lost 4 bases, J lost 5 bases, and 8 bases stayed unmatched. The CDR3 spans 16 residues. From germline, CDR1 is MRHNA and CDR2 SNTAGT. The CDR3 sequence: CASSASGRFPNNEQFF. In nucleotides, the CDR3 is TGTGCCAGCAGTGCTAGCGGGAGATTCCCAAACAATGAGCAGTTCTTC.

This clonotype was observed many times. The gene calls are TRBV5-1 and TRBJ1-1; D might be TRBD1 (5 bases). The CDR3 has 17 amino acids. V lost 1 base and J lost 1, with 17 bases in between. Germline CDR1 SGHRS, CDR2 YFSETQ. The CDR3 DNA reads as TGCGCCAGCAGCTTGCCCAAAGCCGGGACGGGGAACACTGAAGCTTTCTTT. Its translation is CASSLPKAGTGNTEAFF.

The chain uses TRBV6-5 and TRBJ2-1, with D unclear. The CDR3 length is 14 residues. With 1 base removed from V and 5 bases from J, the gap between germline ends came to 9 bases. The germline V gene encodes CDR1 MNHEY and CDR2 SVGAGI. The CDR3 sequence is CASSYFGLDNEQFF. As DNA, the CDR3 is TGTGCCAGCAGTTACTTCGGTTTGGACAATGAGCAGTTCTTC.

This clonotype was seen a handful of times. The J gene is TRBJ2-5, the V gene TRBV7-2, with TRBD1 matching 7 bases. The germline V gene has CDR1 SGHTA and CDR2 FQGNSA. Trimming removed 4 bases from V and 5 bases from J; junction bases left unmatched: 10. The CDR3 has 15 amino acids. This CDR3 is CASSYEGAFPETQYF. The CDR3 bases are TGTGCCAGCAGCTACGAGGGGGCGTTTCCGGAGACCCAGTACTTC.

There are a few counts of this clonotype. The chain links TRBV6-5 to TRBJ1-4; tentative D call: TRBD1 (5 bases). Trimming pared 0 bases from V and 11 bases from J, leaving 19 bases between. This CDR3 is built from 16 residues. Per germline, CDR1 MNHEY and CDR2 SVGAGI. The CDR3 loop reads CASSYSSGRPSGKLFF. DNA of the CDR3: TGTGCCAGCAGTTACTCGTCGGGACGACCGAGTGGGAAACTGTTTTTT.